This T cell receptor beta chain was recorded in a study of neurological immune-mediated disorders. Study in general: 31 of 34 multiple sclerosis patients had relapsing-remitting disease; 3 had secondary progressive.

Study results and caveats: CDR3 amino acid sequences of expanded clones were not shared across subjects, a result suggesting private repertoires in all groups.

This clonotype occurred many times. The antigen is undetermined. TCRdb re-analysed the 5' RACE reads in MiXCR, keeping a single row per CDR3 protein. The data show roughly 100,000 distinct CDR3 sequences, with roughly 3.5% seen just once and about 6% held by the top ten. The TCR was taken from a woman between 18 and 29 years old with multiple sclerosis. Material: PBMCs.

CDR3 amino acids: CASSYSGALSSYEQYF. Here the CDR3 DNA reads TGTGCCAGCAGTTACTCAGGGGCACTGAGCTCCTACGAGCAGTACTTC. This chain connects TRBV6-5 to TRBJ2-7; perhaps TRBD1 as D (5 bases). CDR3 length: 16 amino acids. Germline CDR1 MNHEY, CDR2 SVGAGI. The V gene lost 0 bases and the J gene lost 0 bases, with 12 bases spanning the gap.